The present entry profiles one T cell receptor (beta chain) with its context. The primer mix had 60 Vbeta and 13 Jbeta primers. Produced via immunoSEQ multiplex PCR; TCRdb's table is partial and in-frame only. This table has some 210,000 clones, approximately 82% appearing once. CDR3 length equals 12 residues. Deletions cut 5 bases from V and 7 bases from J, with 11 bases between. Germline CDR1 is SGHNT and CDR2 is YENEEA. These data originate in a study of cytomegalovirus exposure and HLA in healthy donors. The receptor was isolated from a woman between 50 and 59 years old in good health and CMV-seropositive. The rearrangement uses TRBV11-3 and TRBJ1-1, with a tentative D call TRBD1 (6 bases). The sample comprised PBMCs. CDR3 in amino acids: CASSINRDEAFF. Written as DNA, the CDR3 is TGTGCCAGCAGCATAAACAGGGATGAAGCTTTCTTT.